The 23 T cell receptor beta chains listed next were all sequenced from one sample in a study of blood T cell repertoires in COVID-19. Method: immunoSEQ multiplex PCR; TCRdb's copy keeps in-frame clones and lacks some. The sample lists over 200,000 clones, about 85% occurring once. The sample taken for sequencing was PBMCs or T cells enriched from blood (not recorded which). The receptors were sampled from a man between 25 and 39 years old who had recovered from COVID-19.

The genes are TRBV2 and TRBJ1-2; possibly TRBD1 for D (5 bases). Per the germline V gene, CDR1 is SNHLY and CDR2 is FYNNEI. This CDR3 has 13 amino acids. V lost 3 bases to trimming and J lost 6 bases, with 11 bases between them. The CDR3 coding sequence is TGTGCCAGCAGTGACGAGACAGATCATGGCTACACCTTC. It is translated as CASSDETDHGYTF.

This chain links TRBV5-1 with TRBJ2-7; D is unclear. Germline CDR1 is SGHRS and CDR2 is YFSETQ. V was shortened by 4 bases and J by 0 bases, with 17 bases between the two germline ends. This CDR3 region has 16 residues. The chain's CDR3 is CASSAASDSVSYEQYF. In DNA form, the CDR3 reads TGCGCCAGCAGCGCGGCATCCGACTCTGTCTCCTACGAGCAGTACTTC.

V and J are TRBV30 and TRBJ2-3; D perhaps matches TRBD2 (6 bases). Trimming left V 7 bases short and J 4 bases short, with 15 bases between. The germline V gene has CDR1 GTSNPN and CDR2 SVGIG (reference sequence). The CDR3 spans 13 residues. The chain's CDR3 is CASAGGSADTQYF. CDR3 DNA sequence: TGTGCCTCCGCTGGAGGGAGCGCAGATACGCAGTATTTT.

This chain links TRBV28 with TRBJ2-3, with 11 bases aligning to TRBD2. CDR3 length equals 16 residues. The ends lost 8 bases at V and 5 bases at J; junction bases unmatched: 12. The germline V gene has CDR1 MDHEN and CDR2 SYDVKM. CDR3 DNA sequence: TGTGCCAGCGGCCAGAGACTAGCGGGGAGGGGAGATACGCAGTATTTT. Its translation: CASGQRLAGRGDTQYF.

The chain combines TRBV6-2 or TRBV6-3 with TRBJ1-1; D ambiguous. Germline CDR1 reads MNHEY; CDR2 reads SVGEGT. V lost 5 bases and J lost 1, with 8 bases in between. This CDR3 has 13 residues. The CDR3 loop reads CASSPHENTEAFF. Written as DNA, the CDR3 is TGTGCCAGCAGTCCACACGAGAACACTGAAGCTTTCTTT.

V and J are TRBV10-2 and TRBJ1-5; D remains ambiguous. Germline V gene sequence: CDR1 WSHSY, CDR2 SAAADI. The V end was cut by 4 bases, the J end by 3 bases, with 7 bases between. The CDR3 runs 13 residues. The CDR3 spells CASSGLLNQPQHF. The CDR3 bases are TGCGCCAGCAGTGGACTGCTCAATCAGCCCCAGCATTTT.

The V and J genes are TRBV28 and TRBJ2-7, with D perhaps TRBD2 (6 bases). Trimming took off 6 bases at V and 5 bases at J, with 14 bases between the two ends. The CDR3 runs 13 residues. The germline CDR1 and CDR2 sequences are MDHEN and SYDVKM. Here the CDR3 DNA reads TGTGCCAGCAGCTTGCCGGGACTCCACGAGCAGTACTTC. Translated, it gives CASSLPGLHEQYF.

The chain links TRBV15 to TRBJ2-7; D is undetermined. Germline CDR1 is LNHNV and CDR2 is YYDKDF (reference sequence). The CDR3 covers 14 residues. The V gene lost 5 bases and the J gene lost 0 bases, with 11 bases spanning the gap. CDR3 loop: CATSLRVNSYEQYF. The CDR3 DNA reads TGTGCCACCAGCTTACGGGTCAACTCCTACGAGCAGTACTTC.

The V and J genes are TRBV5-4 and TRBJ1-1, with D possibly TRBD1 on 5 matching bases. The V end was cut by 3 bases, the J end by 3 bases, with 12 bases between. Germline CDR1 and CDR2: SGHNT and YYREEE (reference sequence). The CDR3 extends over 14 amino acids. DNA for the CDR3: TGTGCCAGCAGCTGGGGTCGGGGGGACACTGAAGCTTTCTTT. This codes for CASSWGRGDTEAFF. Full variable domain (missing parts from reference TRBV5-4 and TRBJ1-1): ETGVTQSPTHLIKTRGQQVTLRCSSQSGHNTVSWYQQALGQGPQFIFQYYREEENGRGNFPPRFSGLQFPNYSSELNVNALELDDSALYLCASSWGRGDTEAFFGQGTRLTVV.

V and J are TRBV15 and TRBJ1-3; D unresolved. The germline V gene has CDR1 LNHNV and CDR2 YYDKDF (reference sequence). Trimming took off 5 bases at V and 1 base at J, with 18 bases between the two ends. The CDR3 is 17 amino acids. CDR3 sequence reads: CATSSRSLATSGNTIYF. In DNA form, the CDR3 reads TGTGCCACCAGCTCGCGAAGCTTGGCGACTTCTGGAAACACCATATATTTT. Supplemented by reference TRBV15 and TRBJ1-3, the full variable domain reads DAMVIQNPRYQVTQFGKPVTLSCSQTLNHNVMYWYQQKSSQAPKLLFHYYDKDFNNEADTPDNFQSRRPNTSFCFLDIRSPGLGDTAMYLCATSSRSLATSGNTIYFGEGSWLTVV.

The CDR3 loop is CASSQGVSGNTIYF. As DNA, the CDR3 is TGTGCCAGCAGCCAAGGAGTTTCTGGAAACACCATATATTTT. The chain recombines TRBV3-1 (or the pseudogene TRBV3-2) with TRBJ1-3; D is unresolved. This CDR3 has 14 residues. Trimming stripped 1 base from V and 1 base from J, with 5 bases between. The V gene's germline CDR1 is LGHDT and CDR2 YNNKEL (reference sequence).

This chain uses TRBV10-3 with TRBJ1-1; 9 bases align to TRBD1. Germline V gene lookup returns CDR1 ENHRY and CDR2 SYGVKD. After removal of 7 bases from V and 2 bases from J, the junction contained 8 bases not matched to a gene. CDR3 length equals 15 residues. The CDR3 sequence is CAIIRTGGVNTEAFF. For the CDR3, the DNA is TGTGCCATCATCAGAACAGGGGGCGTTAACACTGAAGCTTTCTTT.

This chain joins TRBV3-1 (or the pseudogene TRBV3-2) and TRBJ2-1, with D possibly TRBD2 on 5 matching bases. Trimming pared 4 bases from V and 1 base from J, leaving 17 bases between. From germline, CDR1 is LGHDT and CDR2 YNNKEL (reference sequence). The CDR3 sequence is 17 residues long. The CDR3 is CASSPREGSRSYNEQFF. The CDR3 coding sequence is TGTGCCAGCAGCCCACGGGAAGGGAGTCGGTCCTACAATGAGCAGTTCTTC.

The chain links TRBV5-5 to TRBJ2-2; 9 bases are a match to TRBD1. V trimming: 4 bases; J trimming: 8 bases; junction bases outside the gene matches: 15. Germline CDR1 SGHKS, CDR2 YYEKEE (reference sequence). The CDR3 is 17 amino acids. The CDR3 DNA follows: TGTGCCAGCAGCCAACCCGCCGGGACAGGGAGGTTTGGGGAGCTGTTTTTT. This codes for CASSQPAGTGRFGELFF.

This clone was seen only a few times. The gene calls are TRBV6-4 and TRBJ2-2; D unclear. Germline V lookup: CDR1 MRHNA, CDR2 SNTAGT. The CDR3 length is 14 residues. V lost 3 bases and J 6 bases, leaving 11 bases between the germline ends. Here the CDR3 DNA reads TGTGCCAGCAGTGATTCAGACAAACCCGGGGAGCTGTTTTTT. Protein product: CASSDSDKPGELFF.

The table lists this clone with a few counts. The rearrangement joins TRBV4-1 to TRBJ1-5; D is undetermined. CDR1 and CDR2 from the germline V gene are MGHRA and YSYEKL. The CDR3 is 15 residues long. Trimming stripped 3 bases from V and 3 bases from J, with 12 bases between. CDR3 region: CASSQGTTLNQPQHF. The CDR3 DNA follows: TGCGCCAGCAGCCAGGGCACGACACTCAATCAGCCCCAGCATTTT.

The gene calls are TRBV3-1 (or the pseudogene TRBV3-2) and TRBJ2-2; TRBD2 matches 8 bases. The length of the CDR3 is 17 residues. Germline CDR1 reads LGHDT; CDR2 reads YNNKEL (reference sequence). Unmatched junction bases numbered 9, after V lost 6 bases and J lost 0 bases. CDR3 residues: CASSITSGATNTGELFF. The CDR3, as DNA: TGTGCCAGCAGTATAACTAGCGGAGCTACGAACACCGGGGAGCTGTTTTTT.

This clone has only a few counts. The chain combines TRBV4-3 with TRBJ1-1; D unresolved. CDR3 length: 16 residues. CDR1 and CDR2 (germline): LGHNA, YSLEER. The V end lost 3 bases, the J end lost 2 bases, and 16 bases lay between the germline ends. CDR3 DNA sequence: TGCGCCAGCAGCCAGAATTCCCTCGCGGGTAACACTGAAGCTTTCTTT. It codes for CASSQNSLAGNTEAFF.

V usage is TRBV5-6 and J usage is TRBJ2-1; no clear D. This CDR3 has 11 amino acids. Germline CDR1 SGHDT, CDR2 YYEEEE. V lost 4 bases to trimming and J lost 9 bases, with 8 bases between them. CDR3 in DNA: TGTGCCAGCAGCACAGCCCGTGAGCAGTTCTTC. It is translated as CASSTAREQFF.

The V call is TRBV28, the J call TRBJ2-7; 9 bases line up with TRBD2. The J segment lost 0 bases and the V segment lost 3 bases, leaving 6 bases of the junction unmatched. The germline gives CDR1 MDHEN, CDR2 SYDVKM. The CDR3 sequence is 16 residues long. The CDR3 DNA follows: TGTGCCAGCAGTTTCAACCTAGCGGGAAGCTCCTACGAGCAGTACTTC. This encodes CASSFNLAGSSYEQYF.

V and J are TRBV7-2 and TRBJ2-7; D might be TRBD2 (5 bases). The CDR3 has 15 residues. Trimming stripped 5 bases from V and 3 bases from J, with 17 bases between. The V gene's germline CDR1 is SGHTA and CDR2 FQGNSA. CDR3 in amino acids: CASSPSMGAVYEQYF. Written as DNA, the CDR3 is TGTGCCAGCAGCCCCTCGATGGGAGCGGTCTACGAGCAGTACTTC.

This clone was seen only a few times. The rearrangement links TRBV30 to TRBJ2-7, with D tentatively TRBD1 (6 bases). This CDR3 is 16 amino acids long. The V gene's germline CDR1 is GTSNPN and CDR2 SVGIG (reference sequence). Trimming shortened V by 2 bases and J by 2 bases, and 19 bases separated the two germline ends. CDR3 nucleotide sequence: TGTGCCTGGAGTCCGCTCCGAACAGGGAGACCCTACGAGCAGTACTTC. This sequence encodes CAWSPLRTGRPYEQYF.

The J gene is TRBJ2-5, the V gene TRBV10-3, with TRBD2 matching over 11 bases. The V gene end was trimmed by 5 bases and the J gene end by 5 bases; junction bases not matched to a gene: 7. This CDR3 has 15 amino acids. Germline V gene sequence: CDR1 ENHRY, CDR2 SYGVKD. CDR3 DNA: TGTGCCATCAGTCCACTAGCGGGAGAAGGTGAGACCCAGTACTTC. The encoded protein is CAISPLAGEGETQYF.